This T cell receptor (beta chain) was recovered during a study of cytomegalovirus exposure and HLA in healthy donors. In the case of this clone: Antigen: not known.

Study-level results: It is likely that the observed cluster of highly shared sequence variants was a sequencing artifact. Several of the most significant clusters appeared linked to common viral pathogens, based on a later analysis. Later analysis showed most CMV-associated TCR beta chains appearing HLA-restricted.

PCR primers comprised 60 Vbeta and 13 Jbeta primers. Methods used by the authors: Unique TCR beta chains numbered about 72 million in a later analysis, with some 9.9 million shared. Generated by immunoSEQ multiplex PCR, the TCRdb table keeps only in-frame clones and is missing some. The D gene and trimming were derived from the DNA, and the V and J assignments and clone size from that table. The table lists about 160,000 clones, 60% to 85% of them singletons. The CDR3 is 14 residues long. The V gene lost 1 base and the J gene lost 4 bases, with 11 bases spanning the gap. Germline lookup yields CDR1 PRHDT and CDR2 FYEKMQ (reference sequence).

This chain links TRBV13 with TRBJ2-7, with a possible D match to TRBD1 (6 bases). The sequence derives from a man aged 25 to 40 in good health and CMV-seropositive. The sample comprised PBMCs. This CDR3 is CASSLAGQVYEQYF. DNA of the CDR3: TGTGCCAGCAGCTTAGCGGGACAAGTATACGAGCAGTACTTC.